This T cell receptor (beta chain) was retrieved from a study of blood T cell repertoires in COVID-19. At the level of the study: Both acute and convalescent COVID-19 samples were obtained from the United States, Italy and Spain. Sources were T cells, B-cell-depleted T cells, or PBMCs; the material itself was cDNA or gDNA.

Up to 2 weeks before entering the study, exposed participants had met a COVID-19 case. Original analysis: Amplification of reference gene primers was used by the study to estimate nucleated cell counts. This table comes from immunoSEQ multiplex PCR, and its TCRdb copy is limited to in-frame clones, with some not included. Clonal size and the V and J genes are those of that table, whereas D and trimming came from the DNA. The sample consists of around 250,000 clones, 80% to 90% of them appearing once. This CDR3 spans 15 amino acids. Germline V CDR1 and CDR2: SEHNR, FQNEAQ (reference sequence). Trimming removed 0 bases at V and 3 bases at J, with 9 bases between.

The gene calls are TRBV7-9 and TRBJ1-5; a weak D match, TRBD1 (5 bases). Sequenced sample: PBMCs or T cells enriched from blood (not recorded which). The sequence came from a woman in her fifties or sixties who had been exposed to COVID-19. CDR3 DNA: TGTGCCAGCAGCTTAGCGGGGCCGTACAATCAGCCCCAGCATTTT. Translating gives CASSLAGPYNQPQHF.